This T cell receptor (beta chain) derives from a study of chemoradiotherapy in HPV16-positive cancers. Study-level information: Candidate HPV-specific clones and shared TCR motifs came from a couple of HPV16-positive patients. General observations from the study: For HPV16-positive patients, expanding HPV-responsive T cells associated with longer recurrence-free survival. Non-HPV-specific T cells did not expand in tumors during treatment, whereas candidate HPV-specific clones and E7-related motifs did.

The CDR3 spans 10 residues. With 4 bases removed from V and 4 bases from J, the gap between germline ends came to 4 bases. Germline CDR1 and CDR2: SQVTM and ANQGSEA. The protocol was immunoSEQ multiplex PCR, while the TCRdb copy is restricted to in-frame clones and leaves out a portion. The sample includes around 40,000 clones, 76% seen only once; the top ten take roughly 5.1%. As for this clone: Its antigen is undetermined.

This sequence originates from a human donor with HPV-associated anogenital cancer. The sequencing here drew on blood, taken from a patient who underwent chemoradiotherapy. The J gene is TRBJ1-1, the V gene TRBV29-1, with D hard to call. The CDR3 DNA reads as TGCAGCGTTGGAGGCACTGAAGCTTTCTTT. Translated: CSVGGTEAFF.